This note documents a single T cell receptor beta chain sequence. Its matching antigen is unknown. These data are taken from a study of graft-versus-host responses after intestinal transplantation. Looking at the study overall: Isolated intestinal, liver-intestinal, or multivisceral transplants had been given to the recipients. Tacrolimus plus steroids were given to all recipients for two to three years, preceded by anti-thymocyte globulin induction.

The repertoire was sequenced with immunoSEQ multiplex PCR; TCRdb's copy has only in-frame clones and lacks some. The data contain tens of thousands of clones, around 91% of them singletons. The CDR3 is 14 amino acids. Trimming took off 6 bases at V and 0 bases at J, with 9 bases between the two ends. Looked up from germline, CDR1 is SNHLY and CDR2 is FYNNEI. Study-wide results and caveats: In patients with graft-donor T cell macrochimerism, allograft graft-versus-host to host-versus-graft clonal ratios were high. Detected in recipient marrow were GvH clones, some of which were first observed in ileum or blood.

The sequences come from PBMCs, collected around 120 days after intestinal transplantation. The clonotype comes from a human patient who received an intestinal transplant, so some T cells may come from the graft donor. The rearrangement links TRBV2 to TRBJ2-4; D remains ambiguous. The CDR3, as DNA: TGTGCCAGCAGACGGGCCTTAGCCAAAAACATTCAGTACTTC. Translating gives CASRRALAKNIQYF.